This record concerns one TCR beta chain sequence. Using immunoSEQ multiplex PCR, the repertoire was profiled, and TCRdb retains in-frame clones only, with some absent. The sample consists of about 81,000 clones, approximately 90% of them appearing once. The CDR3 runs 14 residues. The V end was cut by 0 bases, the J end by 1 base, with 7 bases between. Germline CDR1 reads SGHDT; CDR2 reads YYEEEE. The sample is drawn from a study of OX40 agonist ivuxolimab in advanced cancers. At the level of the study: Patients in the trial were receiving intravenous ivuxolimab every 2 weeks, at doses of 0.01 to 10 mg/kg. Among those enrolled, mean age was about 60 years (range roughly 20 to 79) and 70% to 85% were male. Partial responses were achieved by three patients, one with hepatocellular carcinoma and two with cutaneous melanoma.

The chain recombines TRBV5-6 with TRBJ1-1; D not resolved. The receptor was isolated from an adult with an advanced solid tumor such as melanoma, head and neck, liver or kidney cancer. The source was CD4+ or CD8+ T cells sorted from blood, collected in a trial of the OX40 agonist ivuxolimab. CDR3 in amino acids: CASSLDGRNTEAFF. In nucleotides, the CDR3 is TGTGCCAGCAGCTTGGATGGTAGGAACACTGAAGCTTTCTTT.